This T cell receptor beta chain was recovered during a study of T cells in Graves' hyperthyroidism and ophthalmopathy. CDR1 is SQVTM, CDR2 ANQGSEA, per germline. The CDR3 spans 13 residues. V was clipped by 7 bases and J by 5 bases, with 17 bases between them. RNA transcripts provided the source from which TCR beta CDR3 regions were amplified. The primer set for the first-round RT-PCR of the TCR CDR3 was HTBI. TCRdb recomputed calls from the multiplex PCR reads with MiXCR, one row per CDR3 protein. This sample has 640,000 or so distinct CDR3 sequences, with under 15% found just once. The sample holds many counts of this clonotype. Its antigen remains unknown. Notes on the study in general: Most thyroid clonotypes expanded above 0.001 were also detected in blood.

The V gene is TRBV29-1, the J gene TRBJ2-5, with D possibly called TRBD1 or TRBD2 (6 bases each). This clonotype was obtained from a woman between 40 and 50 years old with Graves' ophthalmopathy. Sample: blood. DNA for the CDR3: TGCAGCGCCGTCGGGCCCGGGGGCGAGACCCAGTACTTC. Protein product: CSAVGPGGETQYF.